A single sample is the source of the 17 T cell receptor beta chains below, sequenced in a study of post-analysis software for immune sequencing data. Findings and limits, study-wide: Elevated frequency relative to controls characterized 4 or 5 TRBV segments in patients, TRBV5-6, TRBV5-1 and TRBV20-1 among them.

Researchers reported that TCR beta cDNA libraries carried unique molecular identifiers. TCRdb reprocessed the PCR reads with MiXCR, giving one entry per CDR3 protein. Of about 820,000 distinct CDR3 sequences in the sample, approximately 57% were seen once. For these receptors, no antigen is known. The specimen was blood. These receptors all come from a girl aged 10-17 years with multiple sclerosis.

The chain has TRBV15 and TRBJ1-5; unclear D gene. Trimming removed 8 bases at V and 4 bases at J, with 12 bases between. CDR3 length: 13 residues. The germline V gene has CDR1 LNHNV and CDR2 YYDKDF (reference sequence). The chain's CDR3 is CATGRATNQPQHF. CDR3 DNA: TGTGCCACCGGGCGGGCCACGAATCAGCCCCAGCATTTT.

CDR3: CASSQDFSYEQYF. CDR3 nucleotides: TGTGCCAGCAGCCAAGACTTTTCCTACGAGCAGTACTTC. V and J are TRBV3-1 and TRBJ2-7, with unresolved D. Trimming shortened V by 0 bases and J by 1 base, and 4 bases separated the two germline ends. The germline CDR1 and CDR2 sequences are LGHDT and YNNKEL (reference sequence). There are 13 residues in the CDR3.

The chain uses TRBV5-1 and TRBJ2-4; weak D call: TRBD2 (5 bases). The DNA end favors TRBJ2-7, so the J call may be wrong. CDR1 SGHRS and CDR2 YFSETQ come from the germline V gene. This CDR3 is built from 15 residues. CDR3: CASSLHGRSGYEQYF. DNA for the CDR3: TGCGCCAGCAGCTTACATGGGCGAAGCGGCTACGAGCAGTACTTC.

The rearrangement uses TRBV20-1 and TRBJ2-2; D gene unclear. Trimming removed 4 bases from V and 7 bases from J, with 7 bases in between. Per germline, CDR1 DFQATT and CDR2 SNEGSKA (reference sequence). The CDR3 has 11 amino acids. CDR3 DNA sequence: TGCAGTGCTATGAGACGCGGGGAGCTGTTTTTT. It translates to CSAMRRGELFF.

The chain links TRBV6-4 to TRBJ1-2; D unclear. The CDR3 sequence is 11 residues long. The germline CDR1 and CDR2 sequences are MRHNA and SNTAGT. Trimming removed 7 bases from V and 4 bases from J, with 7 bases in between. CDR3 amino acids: CASTGAYGYTF. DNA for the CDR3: TGTGCCAGCACGGGAGCCTATGGCTACACCTTC.

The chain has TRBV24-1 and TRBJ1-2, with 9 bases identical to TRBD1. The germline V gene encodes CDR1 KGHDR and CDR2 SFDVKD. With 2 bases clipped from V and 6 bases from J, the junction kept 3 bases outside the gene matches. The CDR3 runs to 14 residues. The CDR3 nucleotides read TGTGCCACCAGTGATTCCCGGGACAGGGATGGCTACACCTTC. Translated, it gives CATSDSRDRDGYTF.

In nucleotides, the CDR3 is TGTGCCAGCAGTAGGGGACAGGGGAGGGTCTACGAGCAGTACTTC. The encoded protein is CASSRGQGRVYEQYF. The chain is built from TRBV27 and TRBJ2-7; TRBD1 aligns across 10 bases. This CDR3 has 15 residues. Trimming at V came to 5 bases and at J to 3 bases, leaving 7 bases not matched to a gene. Looked up from germline, CDR1 is MNHEY and CDR2 is SMNVEV (reference sequence).

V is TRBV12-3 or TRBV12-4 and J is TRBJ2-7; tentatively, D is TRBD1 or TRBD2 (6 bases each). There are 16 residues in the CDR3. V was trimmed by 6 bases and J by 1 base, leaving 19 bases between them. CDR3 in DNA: TGTGCCAGCAGAAACCTGGAGGGGGGTGAATCCTACGAGCAGTACTTC. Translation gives CASRNLEGGESYEQYF.

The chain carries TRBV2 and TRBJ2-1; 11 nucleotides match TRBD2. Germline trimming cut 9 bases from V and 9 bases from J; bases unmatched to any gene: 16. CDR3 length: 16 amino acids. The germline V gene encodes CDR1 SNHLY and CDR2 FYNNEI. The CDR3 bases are TGTGCCAGAGGGAGAGGTACTAGCGGGGGCGGCGCTGAGCAGTTCTTC. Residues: CARGRGTSGGGAEQFF. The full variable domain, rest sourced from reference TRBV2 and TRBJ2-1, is EPEVTQTPSHQVTQMGQEVILRCVPISNHLYFYWYRQILGQKVEFLVSFYNNEISEKSEIFDDQFSVERPDGSNFTLKIRSTKLEDSAMYFCARGRGTSGGGAEQFFGPGTRLTVL.

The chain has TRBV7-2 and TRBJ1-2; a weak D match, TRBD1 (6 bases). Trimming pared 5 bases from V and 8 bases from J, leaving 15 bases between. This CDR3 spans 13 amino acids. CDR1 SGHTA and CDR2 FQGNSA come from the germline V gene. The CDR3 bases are TGTGCCAGCAGCCCACAGGGATCCTACGGCTACACCTTC. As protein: CASSPQGSYGYTF.

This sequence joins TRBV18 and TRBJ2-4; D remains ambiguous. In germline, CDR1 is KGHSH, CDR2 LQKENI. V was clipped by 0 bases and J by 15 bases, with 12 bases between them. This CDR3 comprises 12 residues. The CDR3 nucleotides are TGTGCCAGCTCACCACCGGCAGGAAAGGGGTACTTC. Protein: CASSPPAGKGYF. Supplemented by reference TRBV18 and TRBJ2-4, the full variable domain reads NAGVMQNPRHLVRRRGQEARLRCSPMKGHSHVYWYRQLPEEGLKFMVYLQKENIIDESGMPKERFSAEFPKEGPSILRIQQVVRGDSAAYFCASSPPAGKGYFGAGTRLSVL.

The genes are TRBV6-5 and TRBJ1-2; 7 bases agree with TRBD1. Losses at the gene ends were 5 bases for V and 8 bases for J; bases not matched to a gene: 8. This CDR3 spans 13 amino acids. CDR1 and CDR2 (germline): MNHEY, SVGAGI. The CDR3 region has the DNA TGTGCCAGCAGTCCTTACAGGGGTAGAGGCTACACCTTC. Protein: CASSPYRGRGYTF.

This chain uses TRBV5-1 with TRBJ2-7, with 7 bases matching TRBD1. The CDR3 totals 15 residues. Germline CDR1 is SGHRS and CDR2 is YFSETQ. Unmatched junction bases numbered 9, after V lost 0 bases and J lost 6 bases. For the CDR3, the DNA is TGCGCCAGCAGCTTGGGGCAGGGGGAGAAGGGCGAGCAGTACTTC. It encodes CASSLGQGEKGEQYF.

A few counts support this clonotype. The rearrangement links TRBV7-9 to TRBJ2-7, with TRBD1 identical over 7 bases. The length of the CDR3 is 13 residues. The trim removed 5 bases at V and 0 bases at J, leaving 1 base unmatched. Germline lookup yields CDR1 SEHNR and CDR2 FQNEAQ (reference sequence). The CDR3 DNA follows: TGTGCCAGCAGCGGGACAGACTCCTACGAGCAGTACTTC. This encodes CASSGTDSYEQYF.

The CDR3 protein is CASRSTSGGANEQFF. The CDR3, as DNA: TGTGCCAGCAGGTCTACTAGCGGGGGGGCCAATGAGCAGTTCTTC. The chain uses TRBV12-3 or TRBV12-4 and TRBJ2-1; TRBD2 aligns across 13 bases. The CDR3 totals 15 residues. Germline trimming cut 6 bases from V and 6 bases from J; bases unmatched to any gene: 5.

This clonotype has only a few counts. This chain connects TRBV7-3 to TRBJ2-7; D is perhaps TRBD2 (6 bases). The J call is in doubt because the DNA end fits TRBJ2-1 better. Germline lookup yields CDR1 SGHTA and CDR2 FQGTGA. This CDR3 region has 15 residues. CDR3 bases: TGTGCCAGCAGCTTAAGATTAGCGGATTACAATGAGCAGTTCTTC. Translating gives CASSLRLADYNEQFF.

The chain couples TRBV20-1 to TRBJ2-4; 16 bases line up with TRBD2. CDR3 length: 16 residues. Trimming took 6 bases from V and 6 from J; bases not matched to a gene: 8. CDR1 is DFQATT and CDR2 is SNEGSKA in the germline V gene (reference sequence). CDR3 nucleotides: TGCAGTGCAGGGGGACTAGCGGGAGGGCCTAGAAACATTCAGTACTTC. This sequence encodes CSAGGLAGGPRNIQYF.